This TCR beta chain was identified during a study of blood T cells in healthy people across ages. Using a J-beta primer mix together with a sample-barcoded 5' primer, a second PCR was run for roughly 7 to 12 cycles. TCRdb ran MiXCR on the 5' RACE reads and lists one entry per CDR3 protein. Counted here are approximately 810,000 distinct CDR3 sequences, around 36% occurring once; the ten biggest clones make up under 15%. In its sample, this clonotype was seen a few times. The CDR3 extends over 15 amino acids. The germline V gene has CDR1 DFQATT and CDR2 SNEGSKA (reference sequence). Trimming left V 1 base short and J 0 bases short, with 10 bases between.

The chain couples TRBV20-1 to TRBJ2-4; the D gene could be TRBD1 or TRBD2 (5 bases each). The sample taken for sequencing was blood. The sequence was obtained from a man aged 18 to 29 in good health. This CDR3 reads CSARGGVLAKNIQYF. In DNA form, the CDR3 reads TGCAGTGCTAGAGGAGGGGTCTTAGCCAAAAACATTCAGTACTTC.